These 31 T cell receptor beta chains came from one sample sequenced in a study of blood T cells in healthy people across ages. The second PCR ran about 6 to 12 cycles with a sample-barcoded 5' primer and J-beta primers. TCRdb re-derived calls from the 5' RACE reads in MiXCR, one entry per CDR3 protein. Of 1,500,000 or so distinct CDR3 sequences in the sample, approximately 43% were seen once. The sample was blood. These receptors came from a woman in her late teens or twenties in good health.

This clonotype was seen repeatedly, ten times or more. The V call is TRBV29-1, the J call TRBJ2-7, with 8 nucleotides matching TRBD1. This CDR3 has 14 amino acids. The J segment lost 2 bases and the V segment lost 4 bases, leaving 7 bases of the junction unmatched. Germline CDR1 SQVTM, CDR2 ANQGSEA. The DNA for the CDR3 is TGCAGCGTTGGTCAGGACAGGGCAACCTACGAGCAGTACTTC. It codes for CSVGQDRATYEQYF.

V gene TRBV18 combines with J gene TRBJ2-7, with no clear D. The CDR3 is made up of 15 amino acids. V lost 2 bases and J 5 bases, leaving 16 bases between the germline ends. Germline CDR1 KGHSH, CDR2 LQKENI. The CDR3 loop reads CASSPALPESDEQYF. The CDR3 region has the DNA TGTGCCAGCTCACCAGCGCTACCCGAGTCCGACGAGCAGTACTTC.

This clonotype was counted only a few times. Here the CDR3 reads CAISDSLGEETQYF. The DNA for the CDR3 is TGTGCCATCAGTGATTCACTAGGAGAAGAGACCCAGTACTTC. The chain joins TRBV10-3 to TRBJ2-5; a weak D match, TRBD2 (5 bases). CDR1 and CDR2 (germline): ENHRY, SYGVKD. The V end lost 3 bases, the J end lost 3 bases, and 11 bases lay between the germline ends. The CDR3 loop spans 14 amino acids.

The chain joins TRBV29-1 to TRBJ1-2; D unclear. There are 13 residues in the CDR3. V was cut by 2 bases and J by 5 bases, with 12 bases left in between. Germline loops: CDR1 SQVTM, CDR2 ANQGSEA. The CDR3 region has the DNA TGCAGCGTTGAAATCCTTCCGAGGTATGGCTACACCTTC. It yields the protein CSVEILPRYGYTF.

This rearrangement joins TRBV27 to TRBJ2-7, with 8 nucleotides matching TRBD1. CDR3 length: 16 residues. Unmatched junction bases numbered 8, after V lost 4 bases and J lost 0 bases. Germline-derived CDR1 and CDR2 are MNHEY and SMNVEV (reference sequence). DNA of the CDR3: TGTGCCAGCAGTTACGGACAGGGACTGAGCTCCTACGAGCAGTACTTC. It is translated as CASSYGQGLSSYEQYF.

The rearrangement uses TRBV9 and TRBJ1-2; 10 nucleotides line up with TRBD1. The CDR3 has 16 amino acids. Unmatched junction bases numbered 10, after V lost 4 bases and J lost 4 bases. Germline V gene lookup returns CDR1 SGDLS and CDR2 YYNGEE. The CDR3 nucleotides are TGTGCCAGCAGCCTGGGGACAGGGGACCAAATCTATGGCTACACCTTC. Its translation: CASSLGTGDQIYGYTF.

This clonotype was found a few times. The CDR3 DNA follows: TGCAGTGCTACGGGACTAGCGGGAGCCACAGATACGCAGTATTTT. Translating it yields CSATGLAGATDTQYF. This chain uses TRBV20-1 with TRBJ2-3; 14 bases align to TRBD2. The CDR3 runs to 15 residues. Germline values: CDR1 DFQATT, CDR2 SNEGSKA (reference sequence). The J segment lost 2 bases and the V segment lost 4 bases, leaving 2 bases of the junction unmatched.

This clonotype appeared a few times. The chain joins TRBV27 to TRBJ2-7, with D unresolved. Trimming left V 4 bases short and J 6 bases short, with 16 bases between. Germline V gives CDR1 MNHEY, CDR2 SMNVEV (reference sequence). CDR3 length: 14 residues. CDR3 residues: CASSSPLRSREQYF. CDR3 bases: TGTGCCAGCAGTTCCCCTCTTAGGTCCCGCGAGCAGTACTTC.

The chain couples TRBV27 to TRBJ2-7; 8 nucleotides match TRBD1. This CDR3 spans 15 amino acids. The J segment lost 3 bases and the V segment lost 3 bases, leaving 7 bases of the junction unmatched. Germline lookup yields CDR1 MNHEY and CDR2 SMNVEV (reference sequence). The CDR3 loop is CASSFIGGTGYEQYF. CDR3 DNA sequence: TGTGCCAGCAGTTTTATTGGTGGGACAGGCTACGAGCAGTACTTC.

This clonotype showed up just a few times. This sequence joins TRBV28 and TRBJ2-5, with D possibly being TRBD1 (6 bases). The germline V and J ends were trimmed by 7 bases and 0 bases, with 18 bases remaining between them. Germline values: CDR1 MDHEN, CDR2 SYDVKM. The CDR3 runs 16 residues. CDR3 sequence reads: CASTPRTGTNQETQYF. In DNA, the CDR3 is TGTGCCAGCACCCCTCGAACCGGGACAAACCAAGAGACCCAGTACTTC.

The chain joins TRBV7-9 to TRBJ2-1; D uncertain. The CDR3 runs 17 residues. The V end lost 1 base, the J end lost 6 bases, and 19 bases lay between the germline ends. CDR1 and CDR2 from the germline V gene are SEHNR and FQNEAQ (reference sequence). Here the CDR3 reads CASSLGFGLPLLNEQFF. The CDR3 coding sequence is TGTGCCAGCAGCTTAGGTTTTGGGCTACCACTACTCAATGAGCAGTTCTTC.

This clonotype was picked up a small number of times. The chain recombines TRBV2 with TRBJ1-2; maybe TRBD1 (6 bases). The V and J ends lost 1 base and 4 bases respectively, with 13 bases between them. Per germline, CDR1 SNHLY and CDR2 FYNNEI. The CDR3 runs 15 residues. The CDR3 DNA follows: TGTGCCAGCAGTGAAGAGGGGGGCAGAAGCTATGGCTACACCTTC. Translating it yields CASSEEGGRSYGYTF.

This rearrangement joins TRBV25-1 to TRBJ2-3; D could derive from TRBD1 or TRBD2 (6 bases each). The CDR3 has 14 residues. Germline assignment: CDR1 MGHDK and CDR2 SYGVNS. The V end was cut by 7 bases, the J end by 1 base, with 12 bases between. The CDR3 DNA follows: TGTGCCAGCACCTTAGGGGGGCGCACAGATACGCAGTATTTT. Encoded protein: CASTLGGRTDTQYF.

This clonotype has a handful of counts. The CDR3 nucleotides read TGTGCCAGCAGACCGGGACAGGTCGATGGCTACACCTTC. As protein: CASRPGQVDGYTF. The V call is TRBV6-5, the J call TRBJ1-2; 8 bases map to TRBD1. This CDR3 has 13 amino acids. Germline assignment: CDR1 MNHEY and CDR2 SVGAGI. The V segment lost 6 bases and the J segment 6 bases; nucleotides outside the gene matches: 6.

This clonotype came up once. The J gene is TRBJ2-7, the V gene TRBV7-2, with D possibly called TRBD1 or TRBD2 (5 bases each). The CDR3 has 14 amino acids. Trimming removed 0 bases from V and 7 bases from J, with 13 bases in between. Germline assignment: CDR1 SGHTA and CDR2 FQGNSA. The CDR3 DNA is TGTGCCAGCAGCTTAGCCGGAGCGGACAATGAGCAGTACTTC. Its translation is CASSLAGADNEQYF.

The chain uses TRBV7-2 and TRBJ2-7; 10 bases align to TRBD2. The J call is in doubt because the DNA end fits TRBJ2-4 better. The CDR3 runs 16 residues. Per the germline V gene, CDR1 is SGHTA and CDR2 is FQGNSA. CDR3 amino acids: CASSIHGLAEWNIQYF. CDR3 DNA sequence: TGTGCCAGCAGTATACACGGACTAGCGGAATGGAACATTCAGTACTTC.

The V gene is TRBV2, the J gene TRBJ2-2, with D possibly being TRBD1 (7 bases). The germline CDR1 and CDR2 sequences are SNHLY and FYNNEI. CDR3 length: 14 amino acids. Trimming took off 5 bases at V and 8 bases at J, with 15 bases between the two ends. CDR3: CASSQPTGTGELFF. The CDR3 DNA follows: TGTGCCAGCAGTCAACCGACAGGGACTGGGGAGCTGTTTTTT.

The genes are TRBV2 and TRBJ1-2; no clear D. The CDR3 is 14 residues long. V was cut by 6 bases and J by 4 bases, with 15 bases left in between. The germline gives CDR1 SNHLY, CDR2 FYNNEI. CDR3 amino acids: CASSRRGSGYGYTF. CDR3 bases: TGTGCCAGCAGCCGGCGGGGAAGCGGCTATGGCTACACCTTC.

The chain joins TRBV12-3 or TRBV12-4 to TRBJ1-5, with no clear D. The V end was cut by 7 bases, the J end by 6 bases, with 10 bases between. This CDR3 is built from 12 residues. The CDR3 DNA is TGTGCCAGCACGCCCGGCACTCAGCCCCAGCATTTT. It specifies CASTPGTQPQHF.

This clonotype was counted between two and nine times. This chain connects TRBV6-2 or TRBV6-3 to TRBJ2-7; D uncertain. This CDR3 has 16 residues. V lost 0 bases and J 0 bases, leaving 12 bases between the germline ends. The germline V gene has CDR1 MNHEY and CDR2 SVGEGT. The CDR3 reads CASSYSDVPSSYEQYF. The CDR3 DNA follows: TGTGCCAGCAGTTACTCTGACGTTCCGAGCTCCTACGAGCAGTACTTC.

This clonotype turned up a few times. V usage is TRBV2 and J usage is TRBJ1-5; TRBD1 matches 7 bases. Trimming took 6 bases from V and 4 from J; bases not matched to a gene: 9. Germline-derived CDR1 and CDR2 are SNHLY and FYNNEI. This CDR3 is built from 15 residues. The CDR3 region has the DNA TGTGCCAGCAGGGACCGGACAGGCAAAAATCAGCCCCAGCATTTT. Encoded protein: CASRDRTGKNQPQHF.

The chain employs TRBV12-3 or TRBV12-4 and TRBJ2-5, with a weak D call TRBD2 (6 bases). V lost 2 bases to trimming and J lost 11 bases, with 24 bases between them. This CDR3 spans 16 amino acids. Written as DNA, the CDR3 is TGTGCCAGCAGTTTACGGCTTAGCGGCGAAACCAATGAGCAGTACTTC. Its protein is CASSLRLSGETNEQYF.

V and J are TRBV6-1 and TRBJ1-2; TRBD1 aligns across 10 bases. This CDR3 contains 15 residues. V was pared by 3 bases and J by 5 bases, with 6 bases of the junction left unmatched. CDR1 MNHNS and CDR2 SASEGT come from the germline V gene. CDR3 DNA: TGTGCCAGCAGTGACTGGGACAGGGGTAGGTATGGCTACACCTTC. Its translation: CASSDWDRGRYGYTF.

The V gene is TRBV12-3 or TRBV12-4, the J gene TRBJ1-6; no reliable D call. The CDR3 has 13 residues. Trimming took 11 bases from V and 4 from J, leaving 12 bases between them. Here the CDR3 DNA reads TGTGCCTCCCGAAAAGGGTATAATTCACCCCTCCACTTT. This codes for CASRKGYNSPLHF.

A remark on this clonotype: Mismatch with germline at one junction end may stem from a read error. The V and J genes are TRBV7-2 and TRBJ1-5; TRBD1 is a possible D gene (5 bases). This CDR3 has 13 residues. The germline V gene has CDR1 SGHTA and CDR2 FQGNSA. The DNA of the CDR3 is TGTGCCGGCAGCTTAGGCAGGGATCAGCCCCAGCATTTT. It codes for CAGSLGRDQPQHF.

The V and J genes are TRBV20-1 and TRBJ2-1; 10 bases map to TRBD2. Germline CDR1 and CDR2: DFQATT and SNEGSKA (reference sequence). Germline trimming cut 7 bases from V and 9 bases from J; bases unmatched to any gene: 9. This CDR3 has 13 residues. Here the CDR3 reads CSGLASGSFEQFF. CDR3 nucleotides: TGCAGTGGGTTGGCTAGCGGGAGTTTTGAGCAGTTCTTC.

The table lists this clonotype with many counts. The V call is TRBV6-2 or TRBV6-3, the J call TRBJ2-7, with TRBD2 matching over 11 bases. The ends lost 2 bases at V and 4 bases at J; junction bases unmatched: 1. Germline values: CDR1 MNHEY, CDR2 SVGEGT. This CDR3 has 14 residues. In DNA form, the CDR3 reads TGTGCCAGCAGTTACACTAGCGGGAGTTACGAGCAGTACTTC. Its protein is CASSYTSGSYEQYF.

The V and J genes are TRBV3-1 and TRBJ2-3; D is undetermined. The CDR3 totals 13 residues. The germline V and J ends were trimmed by 3 bases and 6 bases, with 10 bases remaining between them. Per the germline V gene, CDR1 is LGHDT and CDR2 is YNNKEL (reference sequence). The CDR3 sequence is CASSQLSSDTQYF. In DNA form, the CDR3 reads TGTGCCAGCAGCCAGCTCTCGTCGGATACGCAGTATTTT.

This rearrangement joins TRBV9 to TRBJ2-1; D gene ambiguous. Germline assignment: CDR1 SGDLS and CDR2 YYNGEE. V dropped 0 bases and J dropped 8 bases, with 12 bases sitting between them. This CDR3 spans 14 amino acids. The CDR3 region has the DNA TGTGCCAGCAGCGTAGAGGGCCCCGGTTATGAGCAGTTCTTC. Protein product: CASSVEGPGYEQFF.

The gene calls are TRBV20-1 and TRBJ2-7; 8 nucleotides match TRBD2. CDR3 length: 16 amino acids. CDR1 is DFQATT, CDR2 SNEGSKA, per germline (reference sequence). CDR3 DNA sequence: TGCAGCGCCGCCAGGGAGCAGCGGGGGCTCTACAATGAGCAGTACTTC. Translating gives CSAAREQRGLYNEQYF.

The chain uses TRBV7-6 and TRBJ2-3; 9 bases agree with TRBD2. With V trimmed by 5 bases and J by 0 bases, 3 bases remained unmatched. The CDR3 length is 15 residues. Germline assignment: CDR1 SGHVS and CDR2 FNYEAQ. CDR3 DNA sequence: TGTGCCAGCAGCACTAGCGGGTTTAGCACAGATACGCAGTATTTT. The encoded protein is CASSTSGFSTDTQYF.